This T cell receptor beta chain originates from a study of shared T cell receptors in the human thymus. Unmatched junction bases numbered 3, after V lost 5 bases and J lost 0 bases. This CDR3 contains 14 residues. Germline lookup yields CDR1 GTSNPN and CDR2 SVGIG (reference sequence). Sequencing used immunoSEQ multiplex PCR; TCRdb keeps in-frame clones, though not all of them. The sample consists of roughly 550,000 clones, approximately 80% of them appearing once. These sequences were also reported in another study, on human thymus T cells. That work states: Corrective heart surgery yielded resections, and these provided the thymus tissue. Thymic and blood repertoires appeared to carry a bias in their V and J gene usage. Unrelated people showed highly overlapping thymic repertoires, related research reported.

This sequence was found in a boy under two years old with a congenital heart defect. The chain recombines TRBV30 with TRBJ1-3, with TRBD1 matching over 8 bases. The specimen was thymocytes. The CDR3 protein is CAWGTGTSGNTIYF. Written as DNA, the CDR3 is TGTGCCTGGGGGACAGGTACCTCTGGAAACACCATATATTTT.